This T cell receptor (beta chain) stems from a study of T cells in Graves' hyperthyroidism and ophthalmopathy. Germline values: CDR1 SNHLY, CDR2 FYNNEI. CDR3 length equals 15 residues. The V end was cut by 4 bases, the J end by 6 bases, with 16 bases between. Note on this clonotype: A much more abundant neighbour one base away suggests this may be a read error.

Each patient was aged 18 to 65 and had newly diagnosed hyperthyroidism of under 2 months' duration. It was 8 to 10 ml of fresh peripheral blood that supplied the PBMCs. The source material, RNA transcripts, was used to amplify TCR beta CDR3 regions. The HTBI primer set drove a first-round RT-PCR of the TCR CDR3. TCRdb itself ran the multiplex PCR reads through MiXCR, one entry per CDR3 protein. The sample has roughly 420,000 distinct CDR3 sequences; approximately 15% are singletons. The source material was blood. The receptor was derived from a woman aged 18-29 years with Graves' hyperthyroidism. V usage is TRBV2 and J usage is TRBJ1-5; possibly TRBD1 for D (6 bases). DNA for the CDR3: TGTGCCAGCAGTGGGGAGACAGGAGACAGTCAGCCCCAGCATTTT. Translation gives CASSGETGDSQPQHF.